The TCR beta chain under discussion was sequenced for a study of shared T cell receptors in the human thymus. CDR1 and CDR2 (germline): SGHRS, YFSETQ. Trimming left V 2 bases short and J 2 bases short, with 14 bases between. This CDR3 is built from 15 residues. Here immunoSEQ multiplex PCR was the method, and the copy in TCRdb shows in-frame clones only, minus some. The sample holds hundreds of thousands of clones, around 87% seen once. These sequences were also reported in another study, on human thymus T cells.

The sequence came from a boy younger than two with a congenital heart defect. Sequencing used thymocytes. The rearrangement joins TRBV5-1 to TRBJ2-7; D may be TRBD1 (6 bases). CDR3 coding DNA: TGCGCCAGCAGCTTAGGACCGGACAGAGCCTACGAGCAGTACTTC. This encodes CASSLGPDRAYEQYF.